The sample holds many counts of the clone carrying this TCR beta chain. Its cognate antigen is unknown. This sample is part of a study of human T cells and chemical hapten exposure. As for the study in general: Per-sample TCR yield variability stemmed mainly from small pooled library volume differences.

Attachment of unique molecular identifiers to individual cDNA molecules was performed in the library. TCRdb processed the 5' RACE reads anew with MiXCR; each CDR3 protein has one entry. Found here are tens of thousands of distinct CDR3 sequences, about 8% of them singletons; the top ten hold roughly 2.4%. Study outcomes and limitations: Counts of TCRs above 1 in 1000 frequency stayed unchanged with DPC sensitization.

This CDR3 has 16 residues. CDR1 is SGHTA and CDR2 is FQGNSA in the germline V gene. V trimming: 1 base; J trimming: 5 bases; junction bases outside the gene matches: 7. Total RNA extraction was carried out from unfractionated whole blood. V usage is TRBV7-2 and J usage is TRBJ2-5, with 10 bases lining up with TRBD1. The sequence was collected from a male donor in good health. Written as DNA, the CDR3 is TGTGCCAGCAGCTTAGATGTGGGACAGGGGCAGGAGACCCAGTACTTC. It is translated as CASSLDVGQGQETQYF.